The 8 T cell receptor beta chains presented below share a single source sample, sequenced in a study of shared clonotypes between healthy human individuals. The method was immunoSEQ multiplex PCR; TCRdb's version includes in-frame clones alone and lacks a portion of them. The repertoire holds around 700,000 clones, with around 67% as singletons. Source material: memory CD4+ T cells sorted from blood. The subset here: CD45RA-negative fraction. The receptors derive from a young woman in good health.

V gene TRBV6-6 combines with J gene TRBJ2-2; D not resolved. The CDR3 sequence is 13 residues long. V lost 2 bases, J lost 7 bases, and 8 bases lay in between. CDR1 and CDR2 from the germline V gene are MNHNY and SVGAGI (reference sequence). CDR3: CASSYSRGGELFF. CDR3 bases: TGTGCCAGCAGTTACAGTCGAGGCGGGGAGCTGTTTTTT.

CDR3 in DNA: TGTGCCAGCTGCACCTTCGGGGCGGAAAACACCGGGGAGCTGTTTTTT. Amino acid sequence: CASCTFGAENTGELFF. The V gene is TRBV5-4, the J gene TRBJ2-2, with D possibly called TRBD1 or TRBD2 (5 bases each). The CDR3 is made up of 16 amino acids. CDR1 SGHNT and CDR2 YYREEE come from the germline V gene (reference sequence). V was cut by 7 bases and J by 2 bases, with 18 bases left in between.

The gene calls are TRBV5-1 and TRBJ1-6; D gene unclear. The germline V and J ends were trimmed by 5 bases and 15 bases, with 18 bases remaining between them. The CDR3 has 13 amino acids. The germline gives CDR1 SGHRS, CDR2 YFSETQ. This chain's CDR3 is CASSSESSGGLHF. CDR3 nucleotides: TGCGCCAGCAGTAGTGAGTCGTCAGGCGGCCTCCACTTT. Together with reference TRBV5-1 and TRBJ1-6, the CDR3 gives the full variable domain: KAGVTQTPRYLIKTRGQQVTLSCSPISGHRSVSWYQQTPGQGLQFLFEYFSETQRNKGNFPGRFSGRQFSNSRSEMNVSTLELGDSALYLCASSSESSGGLHFGNGTRLTVT.

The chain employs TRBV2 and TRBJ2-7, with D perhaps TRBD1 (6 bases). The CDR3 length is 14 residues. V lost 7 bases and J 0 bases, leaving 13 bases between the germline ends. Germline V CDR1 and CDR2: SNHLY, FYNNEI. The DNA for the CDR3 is TGTGCCAGCACGCGACAGGCACCCTCCTACGAGCAGTACTTC. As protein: CASTRQAPSYEQYF.

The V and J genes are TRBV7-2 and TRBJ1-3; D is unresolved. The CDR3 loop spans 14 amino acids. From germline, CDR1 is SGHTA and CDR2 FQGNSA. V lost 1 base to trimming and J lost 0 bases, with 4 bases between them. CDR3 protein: CASSLGSSGNTIYF. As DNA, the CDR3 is TGTGCCAGCAGCTTAGGGAGCTCTGGAAACACCATATATTTT.

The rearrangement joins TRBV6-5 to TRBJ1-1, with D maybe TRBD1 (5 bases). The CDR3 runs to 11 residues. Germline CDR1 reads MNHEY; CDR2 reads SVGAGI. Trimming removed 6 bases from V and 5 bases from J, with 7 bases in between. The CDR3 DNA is TGTGCCAGCAGGGGGGGTACTGAAGCTTTCTTT. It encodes CASRGGTEAFF.

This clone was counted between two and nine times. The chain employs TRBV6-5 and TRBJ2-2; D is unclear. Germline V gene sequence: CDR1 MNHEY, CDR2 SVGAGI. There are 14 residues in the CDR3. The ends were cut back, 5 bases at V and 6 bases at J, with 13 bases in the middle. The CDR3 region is CASSPRFSPGELFF. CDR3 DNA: TGTGCCAGCAGTCCGCGCTTCTCCCCCGGGGAGCTGTTTTTT.

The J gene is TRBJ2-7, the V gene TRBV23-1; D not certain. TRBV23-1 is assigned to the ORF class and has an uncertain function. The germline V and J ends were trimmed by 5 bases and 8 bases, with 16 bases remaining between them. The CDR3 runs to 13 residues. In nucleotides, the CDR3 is TGCGCCAGCAGTAAACGGACCCCTCGCAAGCAGTACTTC. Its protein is CASSKRTPRKQYF.